The 12 T cell receptor beta chains in this list originate from one sample, sequenced in a study of shared clonotypes between healthy human individuals (dated by TCRdb to the early 2020s). Library preparation used the immunoSEQ multiplex PCR assay. What TCRdb holds here is the immuneACCESS table cut down to in-frame rearrangements. Part of the clones is not present; checked against another copy, under half of the missing clones reflect an unresolved V gene, and the others are unexplained. In this sample the table shows about 1.1 million clones, 70% to 80% of which occur a single time. Together, the top ten hold almost 0.9% of the sample. The sequenced sample was memory CD4+ T cells from PBMCs. The sample's cell subset or site label, decoded: CD45RA-negative fraction. These receptors were taken from a man younger than 30 in good health. Some clones in this sample may be carry-over from other donors' samples.

The chain joins TRBV4-1 to TRBJ1-1, with TRBD1 identical over 10 bases. CDR1 is MGHRA, CDR2 YSYEKL, per germline. This CDR3 has 15 amino acids. V trimming: 2 bases; J trimming: 6 bases; junction bases outside the gene matches: 6. CDR3 region: CASSQRGQGTAEAFF. DNA for the CDR3: TGCGCCAGCAGCCAAAGGGGACAGGGGACCGCTGAAGCTTTCTTT.

V is TRBV7-2 and J is TRBJ2-5; maybe TRBD1 (6 bases). Germline loops: CDR1 SGHTA, CDR2 FQGNSA. CDR3 length equals 13 residues. V lost 5 bases and J 5 bases, leaving 12 bases between the germline ends. As DNA, the CDR3 is TGTGCCAGCAGCCAGGGGTTCCGGGAGACCCAGTACTTC. Translated: CASSQGFRETQYF.

This clone was observed a single time. V and J are TRBV6-1 and TRBJ1-5, with D hard to call. V shed 6 bases and J shed 2 bases, with 8 bases lying between them. The CDR3 consists of 13 residues. The germline V gene has CDR1 MNHNS and CDR2 SASEGT. This chain's CDR3 is CASRTQGNQPQHF. CDR3 nucleotide sequence: TGTGCCAGCAGGACCCAGGGCAATCAGCCCCAGCATTTT.

This chain joins TRBV7-9 and TRBJ2-2, with a weak D call TRBD2 (5 bases). V was trimmed by 6 bases and J by 2 bases, leaving 16 bases between them. Germline loops: CDR1 SEHNR, CDR2 FQNEAQ (reference sequence). The CDR3 loop spans 16 amino acids. CDR3 sequence reads: CASSYGGLFNTGELFF. For the CDR3, the DNA is TGTGCCAGCAGTTACGGAGGACTGTTCAACACCGGGGAGCTGTTTTTT.

The chain links TRBV7-9 to TRBJ1-1; 7 bases align to TRBD1. CDR3 size: 14 residues. V lost 5 bases and J lost 4; bases outside the gene matches: 7. Per germline, CDR1 SEHNR and CDR2 FQNEAQ (reference sequence). The CDR3 region has the DNA TGTGCCAGCAGCGTACAGGGGATGGGCACTGAAGCTTTCTTT. This gives the protein CASSVQGMGTEAFF.

The chain uses TRBV7-9 and TRBJ2-7; D remains ambiguous. Per the germline V gene, CDR1 is SEHNR and CDR2 is FQNEAQ (reference sequence). CDR3 size: 13 residues. Trimming left V 7 bases short and J 7 bases short, with 17 bases between. The CDR3 sequence: CASTNRTSPEQYF. For the CDR3, the DNA is TGTGCCAGCACCAACCGGACCTCCCCAGAGCAGTACTTC.

The chain carries TRBV2 and TRBJ2-1; 9 bases line up with TRBD2. The trim removed 2 bases at V and 5 bases at J, leaving 7 bases unmatched. Germline V gives CDR1 SNHLY, CDR2 FYNNEI. CDR3 length: 16 residues. In DNA, the CDR3 is TGTGCCAGCAGTGAAAGGGGGCTAGCGGGGAACAATGAGCAGTTCTTC. It is translated as CASSERGLAGNNEQFF.

A note on this clone: Other DNA sequences in the sample encode the same CDR3. This chain connects TRBV18 to TRBJ2-5, with D uncertain. Germline values: CDR1 KGHSH, CDR2 LQKENI. The CDR3 extends over 12 amino acids. V was trimmed by 3 bases and J by 1 base, leaving 3 bases between them. DNA for the CDR3: TGTGCCAGCTCACCCATCCAAGAGACCCAGTACTTC. Protein sequence: CASSPIQETQYF.

The V and J genes are TRBV7-3 and TRBJ2-5; weak D call: TRBD1 (5 bases). V was shortened by 0 bases and J by 4 bases, with 12 bases between the two germline ends. The CDR3 has 15 amino acids. Germline V gene sequence: CDR1 SGHTA, CDR2 FQGTGA. CDR3 sequence reads: CASSLTSRAGETQYF. DNA for the CDR3: TGTGCCAGCAGCTTAACATCCAGGGCAGGAGAGACCCAGTACTTC.

The J gene is TRBJ2-5, the V gene TRBV6-1; unclear D gene. This CDR3 spans 11 amino acids. Trimming removed 7 bases from V and 6 bases from J, with 9 bases in between. Germline CDR1 reads MNHNS; CDR2 reads SASEGT. CDR3: CASTNEKTQYF. The CDR3, as DNA: TGTGCCAGCACGAACGAGAAGACCCAGTACTTC.

The chain combines TRBV28 with TRBJ2-1, with D unresolved. The V and J ends lost 3 bases and 8 bases respectively, with 2 bases between them. CDR3 length: 10 amino acids. CDR1 MDHEN and CDR2 SYDVKM come from the germline V gene. The CDR3 region is CASSLHEQFF. The CDR3 DNA follows: TGTGCCAGCAGTTTGCATGAGCAGTTCTTC.

This chain links TRBV25-1 with TRBJ1-1; D remains ambiguous. The CDR3 spans 11 residues. Trimming removed 4 bases at V and 4 bases at J, with 4 bases between. Germline values: CDR1 MGHDK, CDR2 SYGVNS. Written as DNA, the CDR3 is TGTGCCAGCAGTGTCAGCACTGAAGCTTTCTTT. It translates to CASSVSTEAFF.